The rows below give T cell receptor beta chains drawn from one sample of a study of graft-versus-host responses after intestinal transplantation. Measured with immunoSEQ multiplex PCR; TCRdb has only the in-frame clones, and not every one. The table shows 9,000 to 15,000 clones, with 70% to 85% occurring only once. The sequenced sample was ileum tissue, obtained around 150 days after intestinal transplantation. These receptor sequences come from a human patient who received an intestinal transplant, so some T cells may come from the graft donor. The CDR3 runs from the conserved cysteine through the conserved F or W. A D gene is named only where the DNA matches it firmly. Expanded clones get a size class; other rows say once, few or many, or leave the size out.

DNA | CDR3 | D | J | V | size
TGTGCCAGCAGACCCCGGGACAGATATGGCTACACCTTC | CASRPRDRYGYTF | TRBD1 | TRBJ1-2 | TRBV6-1 | NA
TGCAGCGTTGACGGCAGGGAGGCTCGGGGAGATACGCAGTATTTT | CSVDGREARGDTQYF | NA | TRBJ2-3 | TRBV29-1 | NA
TGTGCCAGCAGCCAAATGCTTTCGGGGTATTCTAACTATGGCTACACCTTC | CASSQMLSGYSNYGYTF | NA | TRBJ1-2 | TRBV16 | NA
TGTGCCATCAGTGCGGACAGGGGACCCTACGAGCAGTACTTC | CAISADRGPYEQYF | TRBD1 | TRBJ2-7 | TRBV10-3 | NA
TGTGCCAGCAGATCCGGGACAGGGGGGACTGAAGCTTTCTTT | CASRSGTGGTEAFF | TRBD1 | TRBJ1-1 | TRBV28 | once
TGTGCCAGCAGCCACCGGGACGAGCAGTACTTC | CASSHRDEQYF | NA | TRBJ2-7 | TRBV5-8 | NA
TGTGCCAGCAGCCAAGAACTCGGCAGAGCGTACTATGGCTACACCTTC | CASSQELGRAYYGYTF | NA | TRBJ1-2 | TRBV14 | NA
TGTGCCACCAGCAGGGTGCCAATCTCTGGGGCCAACGTCCTGACTTTC | CATSRVPISGANVLTF | NA | TRBJ2-6 | TRBV28 | NA
TGTGCCGCAGGACTAGCGGGCCCCCCTTCTGAGCAGTTCTTC | CAAGLAGPPSEQFF | TRBD2 | TRBJ2-1 | TRBV28 | NA
TGTGCCAGCACCTTGGGGACTAGCGGGGGGAACGGACCCTACGAGCAGTACTTC | CASTLGTSGGNGPYEQYF | TRBD2 | TRBJ2-7 | TRBV2 | NA
TGTGCCAGCAGTTTTCTCCGGGGTGGCTACGAGCAGTACTTC | CASSFLRGGYEQYF | NA | TRBJ2-7 | TRBV28 | NA
TGTGCCAGCAGCAAGACTAGCGGGAGGGCCTGGGAGCAGTTCTTC | CASSKTSGRAWEQFF | TRBD2 | TRBJ2-1 | TRBV7-9 | NA
TGTGCCAGCAGTTCCCCAGGGGCGGATGAGCAGTTCTTC | CASSSPGADEQFF | NA | TRBJ2-1 | TRBV6-5 | NA
TGCGCCAGCAGACCACAGGGGGCGAGGCTTGAGCAGTTCTTC | CASRPQGARLEQFF | TRBD1 | TRBJ2-1 | TRBV10-2 | NA
TGTGCCAGCAGCCCTGAACAAGGGGGCTACGAGCAGTACTTC | CASSPEQGGYEQYF | NA | TRBJ2-7 | TRBV7-3 | few
TGTGCCAGCAGCTCCCAGGGAGGGACGGGCACTGAAGCTTTCTTT | CASSSQGGTGTEAFF | NA | TRBJ1-1 | TRBV9 | NA
TGTGCCACCAGCAATTACCCCCGGGGCACAGATACGCAGTATTTT | CATSNYPRGTDTQYF | NA | TRBJ2-3 | TRBV15 | NA
TGTGCCAGCAGCGGAGTAGGGGGGACTAGCCGAGGATACGAGCAGTACTTC | CASSGVGGTSRGYEQYF | TRBD2 | TRBJ2-7 | TRBV7-2 | NA
TGTGCCAGCTCCCTCGTTAGCTCCTACAATGAGCAGTTCTTC | CASSLVSSYNEQFF | NA | TRBJ2-1 | TRBV18 | NA
TGTGCCAGTAGTAACGCAGGGGGGTCCTACGAGCAGTACTTC | CASSNAGGSYEQYF | NA | TRBJ2-7 | TRBV19 | once
TGTGCCATCAGTGATCCGACAGGGTTAAGCGGGACTAGCTCCTACAATGAGCAGTTCTTC | CAISDPTGLSGTSSYNEQFF | NA | TRBJ2-1 | TRBV10-3 | NA
TGTGCCAGCAGCCGGACTAGCGGGGGGTTTCGAGAGACCCAGTACTTC | CASSRTSGGFRETQYF | TRBD2 | TRBJ2-5 | TRBV11-3 | few
TGTGCCAGCACCCGGGGTAGCGAGACCGGGGAGCTGTTTTTT | CASTRGSETGELFF | NA | TRBJ2-2 | TRBV2 | NA
TGCAGTGCTAACCGGGTGGGGTTCTTC | CSANRVGFF | NA | TRBJ2-1 | TRBV20-1 | NA
TGTGCCAGCGGGCAGGTGGAGCTGTTTTTT | CASGQVELFF | NA | TRBJ2-2 | TRBV27 | once
TGTGCCAGCAGCTTATTTTTACTAGACACAGATACGCAGTATTTT | CASSLFLLDTDTQYF | NA | TRBJ2-3 | TRBV11-3 | NA
TGTGCCAGCAGCCGCGGGGGGGCCAGGACAGATACGCAGTATTTT | CASSRGGARTDTQYF | TRBD2 | TRBJ2-3 | TRBV11-3 | NA
TGCAGCGGACAGCTAGCGGGAGATGCCGGGGAGCTGTTTTTT | CSGQLAGDAGELFF | TRBD2 | TRBJ2-2 | TRBV29-1 | NA
TGCGCCAGCAGCCCAGGACAGGGGACCACCTACGAGCAGTACTTC | CASSPGQGTTYEQYF | TRBD1 | TRBJ2-7 | TRBV4-1 | NA
TGCGCCAGCAGCCAAGATTCCGGGACAGGGTTAAGGAACATTCAGTACTTC | CASSQDSGTGLRNIQYF | TRBD1 | TRBJ2-4 | TRBV4-1 | NA
TGTGCCAGCAGCTTAGACAGGGGCACAGATACGCAGTATTTT | CASSLDRGTDTQYF | NA | TRBJ2-3 | TRBV7-2 | few
TGTGCCAGTAGTAAGGACAGGGTGGAGACCCAGTACTTC | CASSKDRVETQYF | TRBD1 | TRBJ2-5 | TRBV19 | NA
TGTGCCAGCAGCCAAGATGGCGGGACTGGGGCCAACGTCCTGACTTTC | CASSQDGGTGANVLTF | NA | TRBJ2-6 | TRBV4-2 | NA
TGTGCCAGCAGTCCATTTTCCCCCCGGCAAGAGACCCAGTACTTC | CASSPFSPRQETQYF | NA | TRBJ2-5 | TRBV28 | NA
TGTGCCAGCAGCCGACAGAAGAACACTGAAGCTTTCTTT | CASSRQKNTEAFF | NA | TRBJ1-1 | TRBV6-5 | NA
TGTGCCAGCAGTCCCCGGGAGAGGGAAGGCGAGCAGTACTTC | CASSPREREGEQYF | NA | TRBJ2-7 | TRBV6-5 | once
TGTGCCAGCAGCCCAACTAGCGGGGGGGGCGGGCAGGAGCAGTTCTTC | CASSPTSGGGGQEQFF | TRBD2 | TRBJ2-1 | TRBV9 | NA
TGTGCCAGCAGCGACAGGGGGTGGGACACTGAAGCTTTCTTT | CASSDRGWDTEAFF | TRBD1 | TRBJ1-1 | TRBV5-8 | few
TGTGCCATCAGTGAGCCGCCTAGCCCAGATACGCAGTATTTT | CAISEPPSPDTQYF | NA | TRBJ2-3 | TRBV10-3 | NA
TGCGCCAGCAGCTTGGTTCAGGGTGTGAACACTGAAGCTTTCTTT | CASSLVQGVNTEAFF | NA | TRBJ1-1 | TRBV5-1 | NA
TGCAGTGCTAGAACTTCAAACGAAGCTTTCTTT | CSARTSNEAFF | NA | TRBJ1-1 | TRBV20-1 | NA
TGTGCCAGCAGCGCGATCACACAGGGGGCCTATGGCTACACCTTC | CASSAITQGAYGYTF | TRBD1 | TRBJ1-2 | TRBV9 | NA
TGTGCCAGCAGGCTTACCGGGACAGGGGGTGAGCAGTACTTC | CASRLTGTGGEQYF | TRBD1 | TRBJ2-7 | TRBV6-5 | NA
TGTGCCAGCAGCACCAGACAGGGGGCCGACACCGGGGAGCTGTTTTTT | CASSTRQGADTGELFF | NA | TRBJ2-2 | TRBV21-1 | NA
TGTGCCAGCAGCCCAAGACGGAGGTACACAGATACGCAGTATTTT | CASSPRRRYTDTQYF | NA | TRBJ2-3 | TRBV11-3 | NA
TGTGCCAGCAGCGTGGACACGACCTACGAGCAGTACTTC | CASSVDTTYEQYF | NA | TRBJ2-7 | TRBV7-3 | NA
TGTGCCAGCAGTGAAGCGCACGGGGGAGACTACGAGCAGTACTTC | CASSEAHGGDYEQYF | NA | TRBJ2-7 | TRBV6-1 | NA
TGCGCCAGCAGCTCCCAGGTTCCTCGCTACGAGCAGTACTTC | CASSSQVPRYEQYF | NA | TRBJ2-7 | TRBV5-1 | NA
TGTGCCAGCAGCGCCGGGACTTCAACAGATACGCAGTATTTT | CASSAGTSTDTQYF | NA | TRBJ2-3 | TRBV9 | few
TGCAGCGTTGGATTTAAGGGGGGGGTTTCTTCCGAGCAGTACTTC | CSVGFKGGVSSEQYF | NA | TRBJ2-7 | TRBV29-1 | NA
TGCGCCAGCAGTCAATCTTGGAGGGCCAGGGACTTATCCTACGAGCAGTACTTC | CASSQSWRARDLSYEQYF | NA | TRBJ2-7 | TRBV23-1 | NA
TGCGCCAGCAGCCAAGATCCTGTGCAGGGCATCCCCCACGAGCAGTACTTC | CASSQDPVQGIPHEQYF | NA | TRBJ2-7 | TRBV4-3 | NA
TGTGCCAGCAGCCCCGACAGGGTAGGAAGGGACTCTGGAAACACCATATATTTT | CASSPDRVGRDSGNTIYF | TRBD1 | TRBJ1-3 | TRBV2 | once
TGCGCCAGCAGCCAATTCGGGGGTGAGCAGTTCTTC | CASSQFGGEQFF | NA | TRBJ2-1 | TRBV4-1 | NA
TGTGCCAGCAGCACCGGGGACAGGTCTCTCCGAAACACCATATATTTT | CASSTGDRSLRNTIYF | TRBD1 | TRBJ1-3 | TRBV13 | NA
TGCGCCAGCAGCCCGGGCGGAACAGGGGTATTTAGTAGTGAGCAGTTCTTC | CASSPGGTGVFSSEQFF | TRBD1 | TRBJ2-1 | TRBV5-1 | NA
TGTGCCAGCAGCCCACGTGTGGGAGCGAACACCGGGGAGCTGTTTTTT | CASSPRVGANTGELFF | NA | TRBJ2-2 | TRBV4-2 | NA
TGTGCCAGCAGCTTAGTACGAGGGGGGGGAGACCACAATGAGCAGTTCTTC | CASSLVRGGGDHNEQFF | NA | TRBJ2-1 | TRBV11-1 | NA
TGCGCCAGCAGCGGCAGCTCTGGAAACACCATATATTTT | CASSGSSGNTIYF | NA | TRBJ1-3 | TRBV4-1 | once
TGTGCCAGCAGTCCTACCCTCCCTGAGCAGTTCTTC | CASSPTLPEQFF | NA | TRBJ2-1 | TRBV27 | few